This T cell receptor beta chain was retrieved from a study of T cell responses to AZD1222 COVID-19 vaccine (dated by TCRdb to the early 2020s). Turning to the overall study: TCR sequencing was performed for roughly 250 trial participants, of whom about 200 were given two doses of AZD1222 and some 25 were given two doses of MenACWY control vaccine. Trial participants were enrolled into age subgroups of 18-55, 56-69 and 70-plus years, which contained roughly 150, 30 and 60 TCR-sequenced participants, respectively.

The time point label for this specimen denotes: about 28 days (+/-7) after the second vaccine dose. AZD1222 recipients with second doses at about 4 weeks or about 12 weeks were pooled, because spike-specific TCR depth and breadth did not differ between schedules. Vaccinee samples came from UK trials COV001 and COV002, including a single-blind randomized controlled phase 2/3 trial of AZD1222 (ChAdOx1 nCoV-19) in healthy adults. Trial participant PBMC samples were collected at day 0 and day 28 after the second dose for TCRbeta chain sequencing. The CDR3 regions of human TCRbeta chains were analyzed by immunosequencing. The study's processing was this. Repertoire TCRs were checked for matches against a reference library of SARS-CoV-2-specific TCRs that had been generated using the MIRA antigen-specificity platform. Breadth meant the fraction of unique TCRs that were SARS-CoV-2-associated, whereas depth meant the fraction of total T cells that were SARS-CoV-2-associated. Each spike-specific TCR was assigned to its reactive spike region and to a CD4 or CD8 class using the MIRA data. Log10-transformed breadth and depth values were compared by one-way ANOVA with Sidak's multiple comparisons tests. What TCRdb holds here is the immuneACCESS table cut down to in-frame rearrangements. Part of the clones is not present; checked against another copy, under half of the missing clones reflect an unresolved V gene, and the others are unexplained. That table gives V, J and clone size, and the DNA gave D and trimming. A total of 120,000 or so clones appear in this sample, around nine tenths of them only once. The ten top clones hold roughly 15% of the sample.

Broader findings and caveats from the paper: CD4 TCRs associated with the vaccine covered the entire spike protein, and the dominant responses were in regions 160-218 and 743-854. The 56-69-year group was small, and its depth increase did not reach significance, likely because of low power. Conclusions about previously exposed vaccinees are limited because only six or seven AZD1222 recipients were SARS-CoV-2 seropositive at baseline. After two AZD1222 doses, spike-specific TCR breadth and depth were significantly higher than at day 0 and than in MenACWY recipients. Because no samples from the day 14 peak response were available, repertoires could be characterized only after the peak T cell response. Most participants were white British and females outnumbered males, and the authors suggested that clonal diversity may have been underestimated. Nearly half of unique spike-specific TCRs reportedly recognized epitopes outside regions mutated in the B.1.351 and B.1.1.7 variants.

Via the germline V gene (reference sequence), CDR1 is DFQATT and CDR2 SNEGSKA. The CDR3 numbers 11 residues from cysteine through phenylalanine. CDR3 DNA is the only sequence kept; it has 33 bases, read in frame from the first base. Concerning this clone: No antigen is known for it. Its ends do not fully match the called genes, so a read error is possible.

This material consisted of peripheral blood, taken 28 days after the second AZD1222 dose. This sequence originates from an adult who received the AZD1222 COVID-19 vaccine. The V and J segments used are TRBV20-1 and TRBJ2-7, and the D gene may be TRBD2, 6 bases matching. The nucleotide sequence is TGCAGTGCCAGAGCGGGCTACGAGCAGTACTTC. It codes for CSARAGYEQYF.